This TCR beta chain was documented in a study of blood T cell repertoires in COVID-19. This CDR3 region has 13 residues. Germline V lookup: CDR1 MNHEY, CDR2 SVGAGI. The V end lost 5 bases, the J end lost 5 bases, and 12 bases lay between the germline ends. The repertoire was sequenced with immunoSEQ multiplex PCR; TCRdb's copy has only in-frame clones and lacks some. The sample comprises about 280,000 clones, roughly 80% of which are singletons, and roughly 5.3% rests with the top ten. Sequencing was done on a sample of PBMCs or T cells enriched from blood (not recorded which). This sequence joins TRBV6-5 and TRBJ2-5; a weak D match, TRBD2 (5 bases). This receptor was taken from a man aged 40-49 years who had been exposed to COVID-19. The CDR3 spells CASSRRQVETQYF. The CDR3 nucleotides are TGTGCCAGCAGTCGGAGGCAGGTGGAGACCCAGTACTTC.